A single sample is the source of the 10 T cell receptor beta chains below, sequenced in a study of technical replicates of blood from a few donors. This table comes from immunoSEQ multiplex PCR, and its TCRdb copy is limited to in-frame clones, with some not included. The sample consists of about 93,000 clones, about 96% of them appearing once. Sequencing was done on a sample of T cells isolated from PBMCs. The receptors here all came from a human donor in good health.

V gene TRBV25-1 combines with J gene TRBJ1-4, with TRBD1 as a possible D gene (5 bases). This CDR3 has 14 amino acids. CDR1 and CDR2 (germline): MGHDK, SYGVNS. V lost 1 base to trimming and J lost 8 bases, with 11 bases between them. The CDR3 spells CASSEWGSAEKLFF. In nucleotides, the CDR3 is TGTGCCAGCAGTGAATGGGGCAGTGCCGAAAAACTGTTTTTT.

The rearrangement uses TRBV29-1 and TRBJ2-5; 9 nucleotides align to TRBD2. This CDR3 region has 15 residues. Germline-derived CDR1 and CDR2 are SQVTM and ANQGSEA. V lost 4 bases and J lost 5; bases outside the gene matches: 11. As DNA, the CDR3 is TGCAGCGTTGGCCCCGGGACTAGCCCGGTTGAGACCCAGTACTTC. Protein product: CSVGPGTSPVETQYF.

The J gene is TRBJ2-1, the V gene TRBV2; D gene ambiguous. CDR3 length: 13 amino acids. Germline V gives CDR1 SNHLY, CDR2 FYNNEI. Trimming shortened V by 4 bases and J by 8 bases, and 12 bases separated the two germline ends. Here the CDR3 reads CASSVGVFDEQFF. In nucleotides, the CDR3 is TGTGCCAGCAGTGTAGGAGTTTTCGATGAGCAGTTCTTC.

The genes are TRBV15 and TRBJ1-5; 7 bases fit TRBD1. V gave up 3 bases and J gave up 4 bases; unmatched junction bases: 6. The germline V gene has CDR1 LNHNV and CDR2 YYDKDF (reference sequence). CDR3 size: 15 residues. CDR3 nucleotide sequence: TGTGCCACCAGCAGGCAGACAGGGCCGAATCAGCCCCAGCATTTT. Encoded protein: CATSRQTGPNQPQHF.

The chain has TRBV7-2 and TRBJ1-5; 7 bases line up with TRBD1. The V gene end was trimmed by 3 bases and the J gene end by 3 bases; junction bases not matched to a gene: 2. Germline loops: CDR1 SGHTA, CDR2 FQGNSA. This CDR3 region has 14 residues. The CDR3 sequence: CASSLTGFNQPQHF. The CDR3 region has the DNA TGTGCCAGCAGCTTGACAGGGTTCAATCAGCCCCAGCATTTT.

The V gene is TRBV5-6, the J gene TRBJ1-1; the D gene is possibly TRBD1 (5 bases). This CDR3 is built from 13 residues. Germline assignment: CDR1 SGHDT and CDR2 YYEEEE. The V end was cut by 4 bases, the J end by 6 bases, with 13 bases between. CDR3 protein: CASSPGLASEAFF. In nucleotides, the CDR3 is TGTGCCAGCAGCCCAGGGTTGGCGTCTGAAGCTTTCTTT.

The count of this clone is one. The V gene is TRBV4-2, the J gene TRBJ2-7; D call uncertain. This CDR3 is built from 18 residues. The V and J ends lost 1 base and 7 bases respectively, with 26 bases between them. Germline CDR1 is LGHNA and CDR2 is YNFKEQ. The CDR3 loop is CASSQVPLVSLHIFEQYF. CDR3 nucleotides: TGTGCCAGCAGCCAAGTTCCTCTTGTTAGCCTCCACATATTTGAGCAGTACTTC.

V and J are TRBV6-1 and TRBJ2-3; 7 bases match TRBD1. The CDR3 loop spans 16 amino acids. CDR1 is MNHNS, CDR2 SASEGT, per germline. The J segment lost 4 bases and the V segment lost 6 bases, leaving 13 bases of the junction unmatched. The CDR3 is CASREPGGRHPDTQYF. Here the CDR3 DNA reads TGTGCCAGCAGGGAACCAGGGGGAAGGCACCCAGATACGCAGTATTTT.

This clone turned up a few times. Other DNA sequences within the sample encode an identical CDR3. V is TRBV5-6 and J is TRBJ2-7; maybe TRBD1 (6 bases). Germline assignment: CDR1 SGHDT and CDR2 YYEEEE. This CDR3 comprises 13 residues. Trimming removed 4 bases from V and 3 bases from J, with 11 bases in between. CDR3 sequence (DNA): TGTGCCAGCAGCCCGACAGGTAGCTACGAGCAGTACTTC. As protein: CASSPTGSYEQYF.

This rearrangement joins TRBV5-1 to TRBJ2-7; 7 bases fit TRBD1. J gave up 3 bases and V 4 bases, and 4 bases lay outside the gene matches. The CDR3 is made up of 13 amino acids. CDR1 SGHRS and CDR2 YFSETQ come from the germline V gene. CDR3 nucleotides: TGCGCCAGCAGCGAGGGACAGCTCTACGAGCAGTACTTC. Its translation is CASSEGQLYEQYF.